This T cell receptor beta chain was recorded in a study of T-cell reconstitution after alpha-beta-depleted transplantation in children. V was clipped by 6 bases and J by 4 bases, with 10 bases between them. The germline V gene encodes CDR1 SGHAT and CDR2 FQNNGV. The CDR3 has 13 residues. Using unique molecular identifiers, the investigators prepared the TCRbeta library. TCRdb reprocessed the PCR reads with MiXCR, giving one entry per CDR3 protein. The sample records about 460,000 distinct CDR3 sequences, about an eighth being singletons. The rearrangement joins TRBV11-2 to TRBJ2-1, with unresolved D. This sequence originates from a female patient aged 2 to 10 who had a stem cell transplant for aplastic anemia, so the T cells may come from the graft donor. The material sequenced was PBMCs, mostly from graft donor cells, taken 180 days after TCRalphabeta/CD19-depleted stem cell transplant. The CDR3 loop is CASSSGRYNEQFF. The CDR3 DNA is TGTGCCAGCAGTTCAGGCCGTTACAATGAGCAGTTCTTC.